A selection of T cell receptor beta chains follows, all from one sample in a study of blood T cell repertoires in COVID-19. Measured with immunoSEQ multiplex PCR; TCRdb has only the in-frame clones, and not every one. The profile shows 170,000 or so clones, more than 75% of them singletons. Sequences were obtained from peripheral blood. Source of these receptors: a woman aged 18 to 35 who had recovered from COVID-19. The CDR3 runs from the conserved cysteine through the conserved F or W. D genes are given only for firm matches. Expanded clones are given a class, and other clones once, few, many or no size at all.

>TRBJ1-3|TRBD1|TRBV6-5|-
CASSYRTGSGNTIYF
TGTGCCAGCAGTTACAGGACAGGCTCTGGAAACACCATATATTTT
>TRBJ2-1|-|TRBV5-4|-
CASTGWGGGVNEQFF
TGTGCCAGCACCGGCTGGGGAGGAGGGGTCAATGAGCAGTTCTTC
>TRBJ1-2|-|TRBV20-1|-
CSASLPGSNYGYTF
TGCAGTGCTAGTTTACCGGGGTCGAACTATGGCTACACCTTC
>TRBJ1-2|TRBD1|TRBV27|-
CASSSGTGFPGYTF
TGTGCCAGCAGTTCCGGGACAGGATTCCCTGGCTACACCTTC
>TRBJ2-7|TRBD2|TRBV7-2|-
CASSPRGGRFGEQYF
TGTGCCAGCAGCCCTCGCGGGGGGCGGTTTGGGGAGCAGTACTTC
>TRBJ1-5|-|TRBV2|few
CASRGRRGGSNQPQHF
TGTGCCAGCAGGGGAAGGAGGGGCGGTAGCAATCAGCCCCAGCATTTT
>TRBJ2-3|TRBD1|TRBV7-2|-
CASSLGGGLADTQYF
TGTGCCAGCAGCTTAGGAGGGGGCCTCGCAGATACGCAGTATTTT
>TRBJ1-4|-|TRBV29-1|-
CSASLAINEKLFF
TGCAGCGCCTCACTTGCGATTAATGAAAAACTGTTTTTT
>TRBJ2-5|TRBD1|TRBV10-3|-
CAISPTGFAETQYF
TGTGCCATCTCCCCGACAGGGTTTGCGGAGACCCAGTACTTC
>TRBJ1-2|-|TRBV19|-
CASSIVEGDYGYTF
TGTGCCAGTAGTATAGTAGAGGGAGACTATGGCTACACCTTC
>TRBJ1-1|-|TRBV6-6|-
CASSYLGTMNTEAFF
TGTGCCAGCAGTTACCTTGGCACCATGAACACTGAAGCTTTCTTT
>TRBJ2-1|TRBD1|TRBV7-3|-
CASSSGQGGQSEQFF
TGTGCCAGCAGCTCCGGACAGGGAGGACAATCTGAGCAGTTCTTC
>TRBJ1-1|TRBD1|TRBV27|few
CASSFGQGKGYTEAFF
TGTGCCAGCAGTTTCGGACAGGGAAAGGGGTACACTGAAGCTTTCTTT
>TRBJ1-5|-|TRBV11-2|-
CASSLGFGQGSSNQPQHF
TGTGCCAGCAGCTTAGGTTTCGGGCAGGGCTCAAGCAATCAGCCCCAGCATTTT
>TRBJ2-5|TRBD2|TRBV4-3|-
CASSQQRGLRETQYF
TGCGCCAGCAGCCAACAGCGGGGGCTCAGGGAGACCCAGTACTTC
>TRBJ1-6|-|TRBV6-4|-
CASSDSGNSPLHF
TGTGCCAGCAGTGATTCGGGAAATTCACCCCTCCACTTT
>TRBJ2-7|-|TRBV4-3|-
CASSPTGATYEQYF
TGCGCCAGCAGCCCGACAGGAGCAACCTACGAGCAGTACTTC
>TRBJ2-5|-|TRBV7-9|-
CASSLQEGDRYF
TGTGCCAGCAGCTTACAGGAGGGAGACCGGTACTTC
>TRBJ2-7|TRBD2|TRBV4-3|-
CASSQVSGGAYEQYF
TGCGCCAGCAGCCAAGTTAGCGGGGGGGCCTACGAGCAGTACTTC
>TRBJ2-7|TRBD2|TRBV27|-
CASSLADGLVYEQYF
TGTGCCAGCAGTTTAGCCGATGGACTAGTCTACGAGCAGTACTTC
>TRBJ2-3|TRBD2|TRBV6-5|-
CASRLGLAGTDTQYF
TGTGCCAGCAGACTCGGACTAGCGGGCACAGATACGCAGTATTTT
>TRBJ1-1|TRBD1|TRBV14|many
CASSQVRTGKDTEAFF
TGTGCCAGCAGCCAAGTTAGGACAGGAAAAGACACTGAAGCTTTCTTT
>TRBJ1-1|-|TRBV5-4|-
CASSPGGGHTEAFF
TGTGCCAGCAGCCCGGGCGGGGGGCACACTGAAGCTTTCTTT
>TRBJ2-5|-|TRBV4-1|-
CASSQTRTAQETQYF
TGCGCCAGCAGCCAAACGCGGACAGCGCAAGAGACCCAGTACTTC
>TRBJ1-1|-|TRBV27|-
CASSLSPGLHTEAFF
TGTGCCAGCAGTTTATCTCCGGGTCTACACACTGAAGCTTTCTTT
>TRBJ2-7|-|TRBV21-1|-
CASKKSYQGSREQYF
TGTGCCAGCAAAAAAAGCTACCAGGGGAGTAGGGAGCAGTACTTC
>TRBJ2-5|-|TRBV7-3|once
CASSLMGPQETQYF
TGTGCCAGCAGCTTAATGGGGCCCCAAGAGACCCAGTACTTC
>TRBJ2-4|-|TRBV5-1|-
CASSLSPGVAKNIQYF
TGCGCCAGCAGCTTGAGTCCAGGGGTAGCCAAAAACATTCAGTACTTC
>TRBJ2-1|TRBD1|TRBV10-3|-
CATWTGGPSGNEQFF
TGTGCCACCTGGACAGGGGGCCCTTCGGGGAATGAGCAGTTCTTC
>TRBJ2-6|TRBD2|TRBV3-1/TRBV3-2|-
CASSLGLAGTGANVLTF
TGTGCCAGCAGCCTCGGACTAGCGGGGACCGGGGCCAACGTCCTGACTTTC
>TRBJ1-5|TRBD1|TRBV14|-
CASSPGQGQPQHF
TGTGCCAGCAGCCCGGGACAGGGACAGCCCCAGCATTTT
>TRBJ1-6|-|TRBV25-1|-
CASSALGDDHSPLHF
TGTGCCAGCAGTGCCCTCGGGGATGATCATTCACCCCTCCACTTT
>TRBJ2-2|-|TRBV5-1|-
CASTAGMDTGELFF
TGCGCCAGCACCGCAGGGATGGACACCGGGGAGCTGTTTTTT
>TRBJ1-1|-|TRBV5-4|-
CASSRRESTEAFF
TGTGCCAGCAGCCGGAGGGAGAGCACTGAAGCTTTCTTT
>TRBJ2-2|-|TRBV2|-
CASSEEGGVNTGELFF
TGTGCCAGCAGTGAAGAAGGCGGGGTGAACACCGGGGAGCTGTTTTTT
>TRBJ2-3|-|TRBV6-1|-
CASSEALRDSQYF
TGTGCCAGCAGTGAAGCATTGAGGGACTCGCAGTATTTT
>TRBJ2-3|TRBD2|TRBV5-1|-
CASSAGSGGFTDTQYF
TGCGCCAGCAGCGCCGGGTCCGGGGGGTTCACAGATACGCAGTATTTT
>TRBJ2-1|-|TRBV2|once
CASSPTTTSIRNEQFF
TGTGCCAGCAGTCCTACGACAACTAGCATTCGCAATGAGCAGTTCTTC
>TRBJ1-1|-|TRBV5-4|-
CASSQGTRNTEAFF
TGTGCCAGCAGCCAAGGGACTAGGAACACTGAAGCTTTCTTT
>TRBJ2-5|TRBD2|TRBV4-3|-
CASSQGLAGSETQYF
TGCGCCAGCAGCCAAGGACTAGCGGGGTCAGAGACCCAGTACTTC
>TRBJ2-5|-|TRBV5-1|-
CASSQDYQETQYF
TGCGCCAGCAGCCAGGACTATCAAGAGACCCAGTACTTC
>TRBJ1-1|-|TRBV27|-
CASSQGTLNTEAFF
TGTGCCAGCAGTCAAGGGACATTGAACACTGAAGCTTTCTTT
>TRBJ2-1|TRBD2|TRBV30|-
CAWTPGGRGDIEEQFF
TGTGCCTGGACCCCTGGGGGTCGGGGGGATATAGAAGAGCAGTTCTTC
>TRBJ2-5|-|TRBV19|-
CASRVGGQETQYF
TGTGCCAGTAGGGTAGGGGGCCAAGAGACCCAGTACTTC
>TRBJ2-1|TRBD2|TRBV14|-
CASSLLVSGSHEQFF
TGTGCCAGCAGCCTTCTTGTTAGCGGGAGCCATGAGCAGTTCTTC
>TRBJ2-3|TRBD2|TRBV11-3|-
CASSQRGLAGERGTDTQYF
TGTGCCAGCAGCCAGAGGGGGCTAGCGGGGGAAAGGGGCACAGATACGCAGTATTTT
>TRBJ2-7|TRBD2|TRBV27|-
CASRRGGTSRPYEQYF
TGTGCCAGCAGGCGGGGGGGCACTTCAAGGCCCTACGAGCAGTACTTC
>TRBJ2-1|TRBD2|TRBV5-1|-
CASSLGEGLALRFDLSDNEQFF
TGCGCCAGCAGCCTTGGAGAGGGACTAGCGCTTCGTTTCGATCTGAGCGACAATGAGCAGTTCTTC
>TRBJ1-1|-|TRBV7-9|-
CASSLQGMNTEAFF
TGTGCCAGCAGCTTACAGGGGATGAACACTGAAGCTTTCTTT